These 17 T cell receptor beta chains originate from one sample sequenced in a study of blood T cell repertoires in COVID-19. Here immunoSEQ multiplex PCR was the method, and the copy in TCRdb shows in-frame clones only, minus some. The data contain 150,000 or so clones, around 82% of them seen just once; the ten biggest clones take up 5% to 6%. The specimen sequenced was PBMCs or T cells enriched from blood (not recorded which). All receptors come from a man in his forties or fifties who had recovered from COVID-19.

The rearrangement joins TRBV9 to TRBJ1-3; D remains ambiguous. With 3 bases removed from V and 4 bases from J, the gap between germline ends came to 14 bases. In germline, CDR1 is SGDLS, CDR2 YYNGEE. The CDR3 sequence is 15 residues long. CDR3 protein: CASSATPARGNTIYF. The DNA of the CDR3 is TGTGCCAGCAGCGCGACCCCAGCGAGGGGAAACACCATATATTTT.

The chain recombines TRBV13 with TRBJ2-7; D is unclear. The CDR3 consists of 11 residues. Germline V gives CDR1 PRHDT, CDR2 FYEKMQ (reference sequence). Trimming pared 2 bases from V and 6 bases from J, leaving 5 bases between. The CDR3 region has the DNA TGTGCCAGCAGCTTACGGAGCGAGCAGTACGTC. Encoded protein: CASSLRSEQYV.

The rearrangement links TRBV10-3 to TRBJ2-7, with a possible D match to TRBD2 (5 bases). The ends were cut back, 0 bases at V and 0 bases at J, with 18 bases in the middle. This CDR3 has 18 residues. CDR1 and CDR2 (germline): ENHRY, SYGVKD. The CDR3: CAISESTGTPASSYEQYV. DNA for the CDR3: TGTGCCATCAGTGAGTCGACGGGAACTCCAGCTAGCTCCTACGAGCAGTACGTC.

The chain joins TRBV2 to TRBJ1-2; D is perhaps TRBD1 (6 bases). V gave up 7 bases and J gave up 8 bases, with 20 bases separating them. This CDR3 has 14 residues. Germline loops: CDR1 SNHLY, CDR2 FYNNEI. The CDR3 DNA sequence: TGTGCCAGCAACCGACCGGGACACCTAAAGGGCTACACCTTC. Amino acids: CASNRPGHLKGYTF.

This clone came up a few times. CDR3 DNA: TGCGCCAGCAGCCAATTAGGACAGGGAAACGTCCTGACTTTC. Residues: CASSQLGQGNVLTF. The chain joins TRBV4-1 to TRBJ2-6; 8 nucleotides line up with TRBD1. The CDR3 is made up of 14 amino acids. Germline values: CDR1 MGHRA, CDR2 YSYEKL. The V segment lost 2 bases and the J segment 10 bases; nucleotides outside the gene matches: 4.

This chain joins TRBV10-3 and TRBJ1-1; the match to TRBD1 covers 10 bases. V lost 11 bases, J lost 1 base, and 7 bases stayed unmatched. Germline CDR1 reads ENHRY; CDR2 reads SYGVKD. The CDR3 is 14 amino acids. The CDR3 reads CASRRQGANTEAFF. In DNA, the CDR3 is TGTGCCTCCAGGCGACAGGGGGCGAACACTGAAGCTTTCTTT.

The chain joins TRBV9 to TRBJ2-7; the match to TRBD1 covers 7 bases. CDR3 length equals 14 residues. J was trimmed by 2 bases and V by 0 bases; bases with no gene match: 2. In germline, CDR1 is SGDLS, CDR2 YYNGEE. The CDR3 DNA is TGTGCCAGCAGCGTAGACCAGGGGGCCTACGAGCAGTACTTC. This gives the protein CASSVDQGAYEQYF.

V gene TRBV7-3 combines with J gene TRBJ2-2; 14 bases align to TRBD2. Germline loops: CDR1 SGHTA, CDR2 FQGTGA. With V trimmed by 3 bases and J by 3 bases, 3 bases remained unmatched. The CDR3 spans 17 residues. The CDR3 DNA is TGTGCCAGCAGCTTGGGACTAGCGGGGGACTACACCGGGGAGCTGTTTTTT. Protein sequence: CASSLGLAGDYTGELFF.

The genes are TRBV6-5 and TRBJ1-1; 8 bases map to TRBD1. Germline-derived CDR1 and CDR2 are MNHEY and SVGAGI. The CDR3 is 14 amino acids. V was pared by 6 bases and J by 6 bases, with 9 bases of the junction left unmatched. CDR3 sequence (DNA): TGTGCCAGCAGAGGTCCGGGACAGGTTTCTGAAGCTTTCTTT. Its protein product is CASRGPGQVSEAFF.

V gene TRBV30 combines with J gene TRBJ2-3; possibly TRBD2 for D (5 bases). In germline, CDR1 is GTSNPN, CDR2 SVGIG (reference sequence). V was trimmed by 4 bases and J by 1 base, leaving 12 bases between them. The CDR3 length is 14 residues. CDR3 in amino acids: CAWKVSGGTDTQYF. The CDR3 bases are TGTGCCTGGAAGGTCAGCGGTGGCACAGATACGCAGTATTTT.

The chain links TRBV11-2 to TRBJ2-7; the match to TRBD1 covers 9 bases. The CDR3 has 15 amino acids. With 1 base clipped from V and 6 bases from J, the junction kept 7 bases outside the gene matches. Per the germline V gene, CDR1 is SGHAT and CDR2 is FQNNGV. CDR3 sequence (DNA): TGTGCCAGCAGCTTAGCGGGACAGGGATCTGGCGAGCAGTACGTC. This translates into CASSLAGQGSGEQYV.

The CDR3 coding sequence is TGCGCCACACAACAGGGAACTGAAGCTTTCTTT. Translated: CATQQGTEAFF. The rearrangement links TRBV5-1 to TRBJ1-1; tentative D call: TRBD1 (6 bases). The V gene lost 9 bases and the J gene lost 5 bases, with 11 bases spanning the gap. The CDR3 extends over 11 amino acids. Looked up from germline, CDR1 is SGHRS and CDR2 is YFSETQ.

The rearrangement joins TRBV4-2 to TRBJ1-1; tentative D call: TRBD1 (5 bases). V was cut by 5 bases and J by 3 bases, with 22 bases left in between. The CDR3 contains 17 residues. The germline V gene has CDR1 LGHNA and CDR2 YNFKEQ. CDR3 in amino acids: CASSSQTAGRGDTEAFF. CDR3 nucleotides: TGTGCCAGCAGCTCACAAACTGCGGGGCGCGGAGACACTGAAGCTTTCTTT.

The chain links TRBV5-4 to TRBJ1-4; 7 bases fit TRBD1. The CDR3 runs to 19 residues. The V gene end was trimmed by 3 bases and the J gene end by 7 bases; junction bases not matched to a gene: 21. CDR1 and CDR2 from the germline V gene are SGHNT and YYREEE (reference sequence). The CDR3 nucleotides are TGTGCCAGCAGCTCCGCAGGGGGACAGAGGGCTCTAGTTGGTGAAAAACTGTTTTTT. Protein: CASSSAGGQRALVGEKLFF.

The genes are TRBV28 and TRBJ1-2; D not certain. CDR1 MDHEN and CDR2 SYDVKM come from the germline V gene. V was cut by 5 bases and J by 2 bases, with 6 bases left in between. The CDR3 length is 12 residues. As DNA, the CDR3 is TGTGCCAGCAGTCTCCAGAACTATGGCTACACCTTC. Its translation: CASSLQNYGYTF.

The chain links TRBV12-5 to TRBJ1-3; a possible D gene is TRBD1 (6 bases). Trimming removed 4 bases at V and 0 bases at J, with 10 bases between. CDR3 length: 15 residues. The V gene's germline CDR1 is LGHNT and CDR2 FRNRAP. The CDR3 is CASGSRGLSGNTIYF. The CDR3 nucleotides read TGTGCTAGTGGTTCCAGGGGCCTCTCTGGAAACACCATATATTTT.

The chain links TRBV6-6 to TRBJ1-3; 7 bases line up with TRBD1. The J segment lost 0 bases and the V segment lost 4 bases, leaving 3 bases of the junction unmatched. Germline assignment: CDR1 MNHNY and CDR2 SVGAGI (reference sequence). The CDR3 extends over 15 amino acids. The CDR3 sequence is CASSSGDSSGNTIYF. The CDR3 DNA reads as TGTGCCAGCAGTTCGGGGGACAGCTCTGGAAACACCATATATTTT.